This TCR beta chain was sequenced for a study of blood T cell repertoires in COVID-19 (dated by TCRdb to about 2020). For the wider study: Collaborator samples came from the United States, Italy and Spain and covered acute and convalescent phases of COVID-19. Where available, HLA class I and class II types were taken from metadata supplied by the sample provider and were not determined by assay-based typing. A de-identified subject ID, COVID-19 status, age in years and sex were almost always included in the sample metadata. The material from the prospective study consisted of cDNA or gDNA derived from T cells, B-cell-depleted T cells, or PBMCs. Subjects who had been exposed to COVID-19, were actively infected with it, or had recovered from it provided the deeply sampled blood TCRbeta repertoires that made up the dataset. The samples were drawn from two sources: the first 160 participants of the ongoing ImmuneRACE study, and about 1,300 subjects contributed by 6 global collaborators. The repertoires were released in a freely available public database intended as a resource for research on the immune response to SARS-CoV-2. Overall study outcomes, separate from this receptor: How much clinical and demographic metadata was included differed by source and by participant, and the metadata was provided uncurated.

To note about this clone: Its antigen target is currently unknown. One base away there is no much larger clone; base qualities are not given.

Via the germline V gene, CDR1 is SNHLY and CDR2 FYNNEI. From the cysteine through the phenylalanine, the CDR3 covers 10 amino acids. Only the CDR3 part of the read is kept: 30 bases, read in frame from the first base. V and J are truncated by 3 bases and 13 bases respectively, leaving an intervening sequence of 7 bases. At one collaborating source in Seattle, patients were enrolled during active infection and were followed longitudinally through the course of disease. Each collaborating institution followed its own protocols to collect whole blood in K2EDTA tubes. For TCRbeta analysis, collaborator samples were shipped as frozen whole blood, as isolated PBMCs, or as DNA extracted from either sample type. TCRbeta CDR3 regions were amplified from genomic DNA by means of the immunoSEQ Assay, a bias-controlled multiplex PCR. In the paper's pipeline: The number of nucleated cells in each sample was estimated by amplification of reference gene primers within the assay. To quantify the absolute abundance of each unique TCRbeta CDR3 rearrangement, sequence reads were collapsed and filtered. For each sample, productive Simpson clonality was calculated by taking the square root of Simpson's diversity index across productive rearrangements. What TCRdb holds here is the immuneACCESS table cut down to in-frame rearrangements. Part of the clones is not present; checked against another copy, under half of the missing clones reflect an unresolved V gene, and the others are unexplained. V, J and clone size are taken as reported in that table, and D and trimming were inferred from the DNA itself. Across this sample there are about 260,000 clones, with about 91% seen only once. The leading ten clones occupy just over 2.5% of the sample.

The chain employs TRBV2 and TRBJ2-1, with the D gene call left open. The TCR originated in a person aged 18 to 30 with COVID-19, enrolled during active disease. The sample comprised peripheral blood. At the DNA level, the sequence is TGTGCCAGCAGTGAGGCTCGTCAGTTCTTC. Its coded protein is CASSEARQFF. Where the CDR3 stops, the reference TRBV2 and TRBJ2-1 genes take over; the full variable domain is EPEVTQTPSHQVTQMGQEVILRCVPISNHLYFYWYRQILGQKVEFLVSFYNNEISEKSEIFDDQFSVERPDGSNFTLKIRSTKLEDSAMYFCASSEARQFFGPGTRLTVL.